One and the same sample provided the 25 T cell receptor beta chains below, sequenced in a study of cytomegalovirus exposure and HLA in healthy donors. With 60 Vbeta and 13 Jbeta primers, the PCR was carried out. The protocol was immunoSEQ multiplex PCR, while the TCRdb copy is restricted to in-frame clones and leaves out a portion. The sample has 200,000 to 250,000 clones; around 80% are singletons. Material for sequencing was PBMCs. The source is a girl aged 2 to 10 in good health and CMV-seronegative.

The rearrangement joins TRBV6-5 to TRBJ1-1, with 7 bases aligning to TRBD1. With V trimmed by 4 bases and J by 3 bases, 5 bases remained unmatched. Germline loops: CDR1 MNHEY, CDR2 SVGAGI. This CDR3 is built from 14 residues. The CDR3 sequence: CASSLYQGDTEAFF. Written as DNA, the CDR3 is TGTGCCAGCAGTTTATACCAGGGGGACACTGAAGCTTTCTTT.

CDR3 nucleotides: TGCGCCAGCAGCTTTATCCAGGAAAGCACCGGGGAGCTGTTTTTT. This codes for CASSFIQESTGELFF. This chain uses TRBV5-1 with TRBJ2-2; D is unresolved. In germline, CDR1 is SGHRS, CDR2 YFSETQ. The CDR3 runs to 15 residues. V was shortened by 2 bases and J by 4 bases, with 12 bases between the two germline ends.

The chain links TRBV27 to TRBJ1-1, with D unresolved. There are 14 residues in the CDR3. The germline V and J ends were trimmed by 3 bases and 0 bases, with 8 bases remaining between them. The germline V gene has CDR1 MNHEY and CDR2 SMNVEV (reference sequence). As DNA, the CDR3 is TGTGCCAGCAGTTTCTCAGCGGTGAACACTGAAGCTTTCTTT. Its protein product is CASSFSAVNTEAFF.

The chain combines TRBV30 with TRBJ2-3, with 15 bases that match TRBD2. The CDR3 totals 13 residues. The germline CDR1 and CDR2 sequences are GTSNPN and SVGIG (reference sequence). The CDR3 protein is CAGLAGGPDTQYF. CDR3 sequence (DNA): TGTGCGGGACTAGCGGGAGGTCCAGATACGCAGTATTTT.

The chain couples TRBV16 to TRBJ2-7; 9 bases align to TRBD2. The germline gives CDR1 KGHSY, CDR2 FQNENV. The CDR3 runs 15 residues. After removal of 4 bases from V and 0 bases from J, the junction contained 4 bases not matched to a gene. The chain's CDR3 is CASSPGTSSSYEQYF. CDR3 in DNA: TGTGCCAGCAGCCCAGGGACTAGCAGCTCCTACGAGCAGTACTTC.

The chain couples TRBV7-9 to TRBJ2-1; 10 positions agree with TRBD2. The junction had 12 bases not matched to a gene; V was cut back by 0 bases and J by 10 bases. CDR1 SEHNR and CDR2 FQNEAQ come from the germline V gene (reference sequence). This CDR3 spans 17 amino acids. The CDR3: CASSLAGGLAGAREQFF. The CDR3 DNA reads TGTGCCAGCAGCTTAGCGGGGGGGCTAGCGGGGGCACGGGAGCAGTTCTTC.

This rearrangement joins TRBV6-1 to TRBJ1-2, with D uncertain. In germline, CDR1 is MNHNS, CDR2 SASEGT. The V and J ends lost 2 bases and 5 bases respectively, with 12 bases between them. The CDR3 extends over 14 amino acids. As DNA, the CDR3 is TGTGCCAGCAGTGAAAATACATATACGTATGGCTACACCTTC. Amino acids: CASSENTYTYGYTF.

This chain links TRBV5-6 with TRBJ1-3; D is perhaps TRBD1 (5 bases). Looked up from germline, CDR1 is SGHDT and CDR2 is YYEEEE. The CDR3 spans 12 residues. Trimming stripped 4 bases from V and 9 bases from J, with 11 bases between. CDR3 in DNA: TGTGCCAGCAGCACCCCCGACAGCACCATATATTTT. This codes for CASSTPDSTIYF.

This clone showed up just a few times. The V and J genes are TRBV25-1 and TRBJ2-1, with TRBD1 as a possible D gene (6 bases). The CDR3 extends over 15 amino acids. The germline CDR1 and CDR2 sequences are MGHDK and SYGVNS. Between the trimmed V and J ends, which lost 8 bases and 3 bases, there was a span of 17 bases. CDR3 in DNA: TGTGCCAGCTCGCAACAGGGCTTCAGCTACAATGAGCAGTTCTTC. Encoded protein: CASSQQGFSYNEQFF.

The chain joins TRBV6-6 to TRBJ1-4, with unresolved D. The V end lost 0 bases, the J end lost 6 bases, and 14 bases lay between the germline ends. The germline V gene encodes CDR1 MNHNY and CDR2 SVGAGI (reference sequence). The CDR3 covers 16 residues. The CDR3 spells CASSYSVPVGDEKLFF. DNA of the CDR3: TGTGCCAGCAGTTACTCGGTCCCAGTGGGAGATGAAAAACTGTTTTTT.

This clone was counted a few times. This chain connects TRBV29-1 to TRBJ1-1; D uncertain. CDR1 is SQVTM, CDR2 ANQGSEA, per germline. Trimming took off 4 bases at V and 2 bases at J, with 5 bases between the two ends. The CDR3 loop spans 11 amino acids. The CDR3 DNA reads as TGCAGCGTTGTTACAAACACTGAAGCTTTCTTT. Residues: CSVVTNTEAFF. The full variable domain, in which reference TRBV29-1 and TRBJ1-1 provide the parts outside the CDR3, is SAVISQKPSRDICQRGTSLTIQCQVDSQVTMMFWYRQQPGQSLTLIATANQGSEATYESGFVIDKFPISRPNLTFSTLTVSNMSPEDSSIYLCSVVTNTEAFFGQGTRLTVV.

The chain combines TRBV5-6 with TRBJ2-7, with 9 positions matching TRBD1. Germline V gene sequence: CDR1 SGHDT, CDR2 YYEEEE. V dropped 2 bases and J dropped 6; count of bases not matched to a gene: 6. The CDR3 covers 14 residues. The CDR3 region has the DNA TGTGCCAGCAGCTTTGGGACAGGGATTGGCGAGCAGTACTTC. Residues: CASSFGTGIGEQYF.

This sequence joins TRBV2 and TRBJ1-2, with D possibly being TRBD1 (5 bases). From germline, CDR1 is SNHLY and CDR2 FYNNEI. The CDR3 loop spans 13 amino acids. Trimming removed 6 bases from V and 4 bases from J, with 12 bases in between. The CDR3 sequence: CASRGGTAYGYTF. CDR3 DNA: TGTGCCAGCAGGGGAGGGACGGCCTATGGCTACACCTTC.

As DNA, the CDR3 is TGTGCCAGCAGCCGAACAGGGGGCCTACAAGAGACCCAGTACTTC. Amino acid sequence: CASSRTGGLQETQYF. The rearrangement uses TRBV7-3 and TRBJ2-5; 9 bases are a match to TRBD1. The ends lost 5 bases at V and 2 bases at J; junction bases unmatched: 6. Germline assignment: CDR1 SGHTA and CDR2 FQGTGA. The CDR3 contains 15 residues.

Here the CDR3 reads CASSLAGTREYGYTF. The DNA for the CDR3 is TGCGCCAGCAGCTTGGCCGGGACAAGGGAATATGGCTACACCTTC. This sequence joins TRBV5-1 and TRBJ1-2, with D possibly TRBD1 on 6 matching bases. V was shortened by 0 bases and J by 5 bases, with 14 bases between the two germline ends. From germline, CDR1 is SGHRS and CDR2 YFSETQ. The CDR3 is made up of 15 amino acids.

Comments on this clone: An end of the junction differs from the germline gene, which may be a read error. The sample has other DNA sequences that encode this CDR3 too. CDR3 sequence: CASSLGGLADYEQYF. The CDR3 nucleotides read TGCGCCAGCAGCTTAGGTGGACTAGCCGATTACGAGCAGTACTTC. The chain combines TRBV7-2 with TRBJ2-7, with TRBD2 identical over 8 bases. CDR3 length: 15 residues. Germline lookup yields CDR1 SGHTA and CDR2 FQGNSA.

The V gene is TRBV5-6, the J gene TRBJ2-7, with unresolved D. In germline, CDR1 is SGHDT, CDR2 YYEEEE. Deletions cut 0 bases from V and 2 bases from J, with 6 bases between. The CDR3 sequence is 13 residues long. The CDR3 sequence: CASSLVTTYEQYF. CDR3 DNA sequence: TGTGCCAGCAGCTTGGTGACAACCTACGAGCAGTACTTC.

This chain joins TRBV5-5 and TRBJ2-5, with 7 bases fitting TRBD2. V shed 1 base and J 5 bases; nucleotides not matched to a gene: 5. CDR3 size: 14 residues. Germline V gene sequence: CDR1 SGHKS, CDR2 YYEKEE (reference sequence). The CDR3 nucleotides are TGTGCCAGCAGCTTGTCTGGGGAGGGGGAGACCCAGTACTTC. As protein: CASSLSGEGETQYF.

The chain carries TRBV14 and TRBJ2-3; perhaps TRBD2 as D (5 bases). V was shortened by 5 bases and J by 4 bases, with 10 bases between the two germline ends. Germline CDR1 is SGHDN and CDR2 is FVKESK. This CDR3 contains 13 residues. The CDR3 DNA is TGTGCCAGCAGCGGAGGTAACGCAGATACGCAGTATTTT. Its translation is CASSGGNADTQYF.

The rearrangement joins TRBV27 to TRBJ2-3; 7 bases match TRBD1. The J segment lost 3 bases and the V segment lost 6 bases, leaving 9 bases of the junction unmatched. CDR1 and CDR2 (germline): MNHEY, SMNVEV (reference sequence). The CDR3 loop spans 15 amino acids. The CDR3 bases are TGTGCCAGCAGCCCCGAGACAGGGTTGACAGATACGCAGTATTTT. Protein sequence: CASSPETGLTDTQYF.

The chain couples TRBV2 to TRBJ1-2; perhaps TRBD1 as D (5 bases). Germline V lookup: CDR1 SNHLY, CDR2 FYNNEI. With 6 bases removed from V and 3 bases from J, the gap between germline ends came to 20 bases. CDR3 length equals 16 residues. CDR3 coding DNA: TGTGCCAGCAGACTTAAATGGGCCTTAGGGGACTATGGCTACACCTTC. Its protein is CASRLKWALGDYGYTF.

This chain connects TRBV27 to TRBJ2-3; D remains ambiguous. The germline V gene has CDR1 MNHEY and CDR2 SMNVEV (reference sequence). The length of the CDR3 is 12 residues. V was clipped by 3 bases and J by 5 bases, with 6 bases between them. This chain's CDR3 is CASSFSRDTQYF. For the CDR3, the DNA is TGTGCCAGCAGTTTTTCTCGAGATACGCAGTATTTT.

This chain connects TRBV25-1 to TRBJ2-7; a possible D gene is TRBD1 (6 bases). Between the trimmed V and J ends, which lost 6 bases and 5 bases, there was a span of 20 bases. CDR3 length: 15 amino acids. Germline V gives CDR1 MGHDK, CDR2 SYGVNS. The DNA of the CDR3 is TGTGCCAGCAGCCAAGGCAGCGCCAGGGGACACGAGCAGTACTTC. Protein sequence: CASSQGSARGHEQYF.

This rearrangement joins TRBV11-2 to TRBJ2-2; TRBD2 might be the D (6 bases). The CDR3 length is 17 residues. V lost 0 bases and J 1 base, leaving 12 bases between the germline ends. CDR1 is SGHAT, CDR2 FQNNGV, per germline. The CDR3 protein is CASSLDRRGGNTGELFF. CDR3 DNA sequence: TGTGCCAGCAGCTTAGATCGGAGGGGCGGGAACACCGGGGAGCTGTTTTTT.

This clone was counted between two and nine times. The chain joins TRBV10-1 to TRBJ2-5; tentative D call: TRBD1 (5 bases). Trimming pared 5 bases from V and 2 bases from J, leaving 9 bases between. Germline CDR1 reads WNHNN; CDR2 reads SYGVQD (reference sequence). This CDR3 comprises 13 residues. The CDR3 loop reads CASSRGTQETQYF. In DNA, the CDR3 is TGCGCCAGCAGTAGGGGAACACAAGAGACCCAGTACTTC.